Listed below are T cell receptor beta chains from one sample, sequenced in a study of post-analysis software for immune sequencing data. TCRdb redid the calling of the PCR reads with MiXCR, one entry per CDR3 protein. The sample has over 250,000 distinct CDR3 sequences; 30% to 45% are singletons. The specimen sequenced was blood. Source of these receptors: a girl aged 5-17 years with multiple sclerosis. The CDR3 runs from the conserved cysteine through the conserved F or W. Fields, in order: clone size, J gene, D gene, V gene, CDR3 protein, CDR3 DNA. The D gene is left open where the match is weak. Expanded clones are given a class, and other clones once, few, many or no size at all.

>NA|TRBJ1-4|NA|TRBV4-2
CASSQDNQGRREKLFF
TGTGCCAGCAGCCAAGATAATCAGGGGCGGCGTGAAAAACTGTTTTTT
>NA|TRBJ2-2|NA|TRBV5-1
CASSLDSVSNTGERFF
TGCGCCAGCAGCTTGGATAGTGTATCGAACACCGGGGAGCGGTTTTTT
>many|TRBJ1-1|NA|TRBV4-2
CASSGSSRDDTEAFF
TGTGCCAGCAGCGGGTCCTCGAGGGATGACACTGAAGCTTTCTTT
>NA|TRBJ2-5|NA|TRBV5-1
CASSEVGFQETQYF
TGCGCCAGCAGCGAGGTGGGATTCCAAGAGACCCAGTACTTC
>NA|TRBJ2-2|NA|TRBV6-1
CASSLRMGTGELFF
TGTGCCAGCAGCCTTCGGATGGGAACCGGGGAGCTGTTTTTT
>NA|TRBJ2-2|NA|TRBV10-3
CAIGSNTGELFF
TGTGCCATCGGCAGTAACACCGGGGAGCTGTTTTTT
>NA|TRBJ2-7|TRBD2|TRBV7-2
CASSLGLAGAAYEQYF
TGTGCCAGCAGCCTCGGACTAGCGGGAGCAGCCTACGAGCAGTACTTC
>NA|TRBJ2-1|NA|TRBV3-1
CASSQDTTQGPGQFF
TGTGCCAGCAGCCAAGATACAACCCAGGGGCCTGGGCAGTTCTTC
>few|TRBJ1-2|NA|TRBV10-3
CAIRERSDYGYTF
TGTGCCATCAGGGAGAGGAGCGACTATGGCTACACCTTC
>few|TRBJ2-3|TRBD2|TRBV7-2
CASSFPRTSGGPQYF
TGTGCCAGCAGCTTTCCCCGGACTAGCGGGGGACCGCAGTATTTT
>many|TRBJ2-1|TRBD2|TRBV6-5
CASSGVAGSYNEQFF
TGTGCCAGCAGTGGGGTAGCGGGGTCCTACAATGAGCAGTTCTTC
>NA|TRBJ2-1|NA|TRBV5-1
CASSLDVWDEQFF
TGCGCCAGCAGCTTGGATGTGTGGGACGAGCAGTTCTTC
>many|TRBJ2-5|NA|TRBV13
CASSLARPGVSETQYF
TGTGCCAGCAGCTTAGCACGGCCGGGGGTATCGGAGACCCAGTACTTC
>NA|TRBJ1-5|NA|TRBV29-1
CSVGGADQPQHF
TGCAGCGTGGGGGGGGCTGATCAGCCCCAGCATTTT
>NA|TRBJ2-4|TRBD1|TRBV18
CASSIGTGVAKNIQYF
TGTGCCAGCTCAATCGGGACAGGAGTAGCCAAAAACATTCAGTACTTC
>NA|TRBJ2-7|NA|TRBV24-1
CATRDLNRHNEQYF
TGTGCCACCAGGGATTTGAACCGCCACAATGAGCAGTACTTC
>NA|TRBJ1-1|TRBD1|TRBV5-1
CASSLGDRAEGTEAFF
TGCGCCAGCAGCTTGGGGGACAGGGCGGAAGGCACTGAAGCTTTCTTT
>few|TRBJ1-1|NA|TRBV5-1
CASRQYSVLRGMNTEAFF
TGCGCCAGCAGACAATATTCCGTCCTTAGAGGTATGAACACTGAAGCTTTCTTT
>NA|TRBJ2-3|NA|TRBV29-1
CSAASALSGDTQYF
TGCAGCGCTGCCTCGGCCCTATCCGGAGATACGCAGTATTTT
>NA|TRBJ2-2|NA|TRBV28
CASSEGVGRRTGELFF
TGTGCCAGCAGTGAGGGAGTAGGGAGGCGAACCGGGGAGCTGTTTTTT
>NA|TRBJ2-3|TRBD2|TRBV12-3/TRBV12-4
CASSLMGGLAGPQYF
TGTGCCAGCAGCCTAATGGGGGGACTAGCGGGTCCGCAGTATTTT
>few|TRBJ1-4|TRBD1|TRBV7-8
CASREDRAREKLFF
TGTGCCAGCCGGGAGGACAGGGCCCGTGAAAAACTGTTTTTT
>many|TRBJ1-2|NA|TRBV5-1
CASSAGGTANYGYTF
TGCGCCAGCAGCGCGGGCGGGACTGCTAACTATGGCTACACCTTC
>NA|TRBJ2-1|NA|TRBV5-1
CASSFSKPYNEQFF
TGCGCCAGCAGCTTCAGTAAACCCTACAATGAGCAGTTCTTC
>many|TRBJ1-6|TRBD1|TRBV5-1
CASRATGGGDSPLHF
TGCGCCAGCAGAGCAACAGGGGGTGGTGATTCACCCCTCCACTTT
>many|TRBJ2-6|TRBD2|TRBV7-3
CASSGAGVGANVLTF
TGTGCCAGCAGCGGGGCGGGGGTAGGGGCCAACGTCCTGACTTTC
>NA|TRBJ2-7|TRBD2|TRBV20-1
CSAASGSLSPYEQYF
TGCAGTGCGGCTAGCGGGAGTCTATCTCCCTACGAGCAGTACTTC